Here is one TCR beta chain with its context. The antigen it recognizes is unknown. Per-base qualities were not stored, and no clone one base away is much larger. This sample is drawn from a study of T cell changes during pregnancy in multiple sclerosis (dated by TCRdb to the late 2010s). Context from the whole study: Changes in the T cell repertoire over the course of pregnancy were examined in this study in women with multiple sclerosis.

The library was produced with the immunoSEQ multiplex PCR assay. TCRdb stores this immuneACCESS table with in-frame sequences only. Part of the clones is absent; in the studies checked, under half of the shortfall reflects unresolved V genes, and no reason is known for the rest. The sample records about 83,000 clones, about 89% of which are singletons. The biggest ten clones account for roughly 4% of the sample. This clonotype was sampled from a female donor in good health, serving as a control in a pregnancy study. Some clones in this sample may be carry-over from other donors' samples. Sequenced here: PBMCs, sampled in the first trimester of pregnancy.

The CDR3 reads as follows: CASSTRKTGGADTQYF. The bases read TGTGCCAGCAGCACCAGAAAGACAGGGGGCGCAGATACGCAGTATTTT. The V and J genes are TRBV11-3 and TRBJ2-3; the junction holds 10 bases that match TRBD1. V loses 5 bases at its end and J loses 4 bases; junction bases beyond the gene matches: 9. According to the germline V gene, CDR1 reads SGHNT and CDR2 reads YENEEA. Spanning cysteine to phenylalanine, the CDR3 consists of 16 amino acids. Just the 48-base CDR3 DNA is kept, in frame starting at base 1.